These 11 T cell receptor beta chains came from one sample sequenced in a study of blood T cells in healthy people across ages. Then a second PCR, running about 6 to 12 cycles, was carried out with a sample-barcoded 5' primer and a J-beta primer mix. TCRdb fed the 5' RACE reads into MiXCR, producing one record per CDR3 protein. The data contain more than 900,000 distinct CDR3 sequences, approximately 26% of them singletons. These data also featured in a second study, about T cells of mothers and their children.

The sequencing input was blood. The source of these receptors is a girl aged 2 to 9 in good health.

This chain uses TRBV28 with TRBJ2-1; D gene ambiguous. The V end lost 7 bases, the J end lost 8 bases, and 18 bases lay between the germline ends. The length of the CDR3 is 14 residues. Germline loops: CDR1 MDHEN, CDR2 SYDVKM. This CDR3 reads CASTSRQRGYEQFF. In nucleotides, the CDR3 is TGTGCCAGCACCTCGAGGCAGCGTGGGTATGAGCAGTTCTTC.

Concerning this clonotype: A read error is likely, as this CDR3 ends without the conserved phenylalanine or tryptophan. The chain is built from TRBV28 and TRBJ2-5, with 8 bases fitting TRBD1. The V and J ends lost 6 bases and 5 bases, in that order; junction bases with no gene match: 8. This CDR3 has 14 residues. Per germline, CDR1 MDHEN and CDR2 SYDVKM. The chain's CDR3 is CASRKQGVGETQYL. The CDR3 region has the DNA TGTGCCAGCAGAAAACAGGGGGTAGGGGAGACCCAGTACCTC.

CDR3 region: CASSPETGWYEQYF. The CDR3 nucleotides are TGTGCCAGCTCACCGGAAACAGGGTGGTACGAGCAGTACTTC. The chain is built from TRBV18 and TRBJ2-1; TRBD1 is a possible D gene (6 bases). The J call may be in error: the DNA end matches TRBJ2-7 better. Germline V gene data show CDR1 as KGHSH and CDR2 as LQKENI. The CDR3 runs to 14 residues.

The V and J genes are TRBV27 and TRBJ2-5, with 8 nucleotides matching TRBD2. The J call could be wrong; TRBJ2-1 is a better fit for the DNA end. Germline-derived CDR1 and CDR2 are MNHEY and SMNVEV (reference sequence). The CDR3 length is 15 residues. The CDR3 reads CASSPSSGNYNEQFF. Here the CDR3 DNA reads TGTGCCAGCAGTCCTAGTAGCGGGAACTACAATGAGCAGTTCTTC.

The rearrangement joins TRBV29-1 to TRBJ1-2, with TRBD1 identical over 7 bases. V shed 4 bases and J 4 bases; nucleotides not matched to a gene: 0. CDR3 length: 11 amino acids. Germline V gene sequence: CDR1 SQVTM, CDR2 ANQGSEA. CDR3 sequence: CSVAGGYGYTF. CDR3 in DNA: TGCAGCGTTGCAGGGGGCTATGGCTACACCTTC.

This clonotype was observed a few times. CDR3 amino acids: CASEGSGANVLTF. CDR3 DNA: TGTGCCAGCGAAGGCTCTGGGGCCAACGTCCTGACTTTC. This chain connects TRBV7-8 to TRBJ2-6; D call uncertain. The length of the CDR3 is 13 residues. The germline gives CDR1 SGHVS, CDR2 FQNEAQ. The V end lost 8 bases, the J end lost 0 bases, and 5 bases lay between the germline ends.

This chain links TRBV7-9 with TRBJ1-6, with D possibly TRBD1 on 6 matching bases. The germline V gene has CDR1 SEHNR and CDR2 FQNEAQ (reference sequence). The CDR3 length is 15 residues. The V and J ends lost 8 bases and 5 bases respectively, with 16 bases between them. Here the CDR3 DNA reads TGTGCCAGCGGTTCGGGTACAGGGAATAATTCACCCCTCCACTTT. Translation: CASGSGTGNNSPLHF.

A few counts support this clonotype. The rearrangement uses TRBV3-1 and TRBJ2-3; D may be TRBD2 (5 bases). The CDR3 loop spans 14 amino acids. Germline V lookup: CDR1 LGHDT, CDR2 YNNKEL (reference sequence). Between the trimmed V and J ends, which lost 1 base and 6 bases, there was a span of 11 bases. The CDR3 sequence: CASSQAAGGDTQYF. CDR3 DNA: TGTGCCAGCAGCCAAGCAGCCGGCGGGGATACGCAGTATTTT.

Of note for this clonotype: At one end the junction does not follow the germline gene, possibly because of a read error. The chain has TRBV20-1 and TRBJ2-1; D unclear. With the DNA end fitting TRBJ2-7 better, the J assignment may be wrong. The CDR3 contains 14 residues. Germline values: CDR1 DFQATT, CDR2 SNEGSKA (reference sequence). The CDR3 sequence is CRARERWGSTKQYF. The DNA of the CDR3 is TGCAGAGCTAGAGAGCGTTGGGGATCTACGAAGCAGTACTTC.

CDR3 in DNA: TGTGCCAGCAGCCAAGATTCATTGGTGGAGGACTACCAAGAGACCCAGTACTTC. This gives the protein CASSQDSLVEDYQETQYF. The chain links TRBV14 to TRBJ2-5; D is possibly TRBD2 (5 bases). CDR3 length: 18 amino acids. The V gene's germline CDR1 is SGHDN and CDR2 FVKESK. The ends were cut back, 0 bases at V and 0 bases at J, with 17 bases in the middle.

This clonotype occurred a few times. This chain connects TRBV6-5 to TRBJ2-5; TRBD2 is a possible D gene (6 bases). Trimming took 7 bases from V and 3 from J, leaving 18 bases between them. This CDR3 spans 15 amino acids. The germline V gene has CDR1 MNHEY and CDR2 SVGAGI. The CDR3 loop reads CASNDGGLGEETQYF. The CDR3, as DNA: TGTGCCAGCAACGACGGGGGTCTAGGTGAAGAGACCCAGTACTTC.